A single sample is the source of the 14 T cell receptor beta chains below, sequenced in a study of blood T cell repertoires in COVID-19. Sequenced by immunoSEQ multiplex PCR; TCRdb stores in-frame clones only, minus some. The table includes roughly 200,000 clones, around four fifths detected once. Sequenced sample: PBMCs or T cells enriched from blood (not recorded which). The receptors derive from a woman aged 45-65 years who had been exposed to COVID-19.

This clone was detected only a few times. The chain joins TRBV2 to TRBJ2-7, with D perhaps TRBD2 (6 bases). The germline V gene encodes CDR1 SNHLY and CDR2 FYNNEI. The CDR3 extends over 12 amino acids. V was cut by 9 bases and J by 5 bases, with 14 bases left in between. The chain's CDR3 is CARSQGGHEQYF. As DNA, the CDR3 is TGTGCCAGGTCCCAAGGAGGGCACGAGCAGTACTTC.

CDR3 residues: CASSFGLMNTEAFF. CDR3 nucleotides: TGTGCCAGCAGTTTTGGCCTCATGAACACTGAAGCTTTCTTT. This rearrangement joins TRBV27 to TRBJ1-1; D remains unclear. This CDR3 has 14 residues. Trimming shortened V by 3 bases and J by 0 bases, and 8 bases separated the two germline ends. The germline V gene has CDR1 MNHEY and CDR2 SMNVEV (reference sequence).

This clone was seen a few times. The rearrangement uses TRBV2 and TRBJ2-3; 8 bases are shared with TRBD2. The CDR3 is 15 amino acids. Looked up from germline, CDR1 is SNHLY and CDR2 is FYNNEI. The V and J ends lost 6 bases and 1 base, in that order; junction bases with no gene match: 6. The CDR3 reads CASSQLAARTDTQYF. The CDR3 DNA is TGTGCCAGCAGCCAACTAGCGGCCCGCACAGATACGCAGTATTTT.

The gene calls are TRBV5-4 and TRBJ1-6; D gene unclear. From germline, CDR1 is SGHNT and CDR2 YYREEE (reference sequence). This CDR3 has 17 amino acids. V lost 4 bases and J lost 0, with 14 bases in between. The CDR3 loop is CASSPAPPSSYNSPLHF. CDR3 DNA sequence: TGTGCCAGCAGCCCTGCCCCACCCAGCTCCTATAATTCACCCCTCCACTTT.

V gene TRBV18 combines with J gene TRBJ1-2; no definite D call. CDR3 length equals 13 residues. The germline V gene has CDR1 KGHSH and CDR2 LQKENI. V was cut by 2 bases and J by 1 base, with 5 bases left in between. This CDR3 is CASSPTINYGYTF. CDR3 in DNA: TGTGCCAGCTCACCAACTATTAACTATGGCTACACCTTC.

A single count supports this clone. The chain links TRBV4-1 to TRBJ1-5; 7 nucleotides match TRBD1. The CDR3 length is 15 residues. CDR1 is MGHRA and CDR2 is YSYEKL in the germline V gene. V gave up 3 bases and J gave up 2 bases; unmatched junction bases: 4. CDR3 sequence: CASSQGTAGNQPQHF. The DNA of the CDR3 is TGCGCCAGCAGCCAGGGGACAGCGGGCAATCAGCCCCAGCATTTT.

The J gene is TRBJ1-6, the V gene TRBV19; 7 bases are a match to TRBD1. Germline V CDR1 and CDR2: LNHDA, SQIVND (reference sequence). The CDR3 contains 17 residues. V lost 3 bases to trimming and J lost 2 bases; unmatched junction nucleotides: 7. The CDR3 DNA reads TGTGCCAGTAGTATTTCCTCCAGGGGGGCCTATAATTCACCCCTCCACTTT. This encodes CASSISSRGAYNSPLHF.

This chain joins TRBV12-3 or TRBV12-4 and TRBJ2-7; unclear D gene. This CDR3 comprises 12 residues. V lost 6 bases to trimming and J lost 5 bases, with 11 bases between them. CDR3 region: CASSPDSDEQYF. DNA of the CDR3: TGTGCCAGCAGCCCCGACTCGGACGAGCAGTACTTC.

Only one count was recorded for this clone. The CDR3 region is CASGAGKNYGYTF. The CDR3 DNA is TGTGCCAGCGGGGCAGGGAAAAACTATGGCTACACCTTC. This chain uses TRBV5-4 with TRBJ1-2; TRBD1 is a possible D gene (5 bases). The V end lost 7 bases, the J end lost 2 bases, and 12 bases lay between the germline ends. Germline-derived CDR1 and CDR2 are SGHNT and YYREEE (reference sequence). The CDR3 totals 13 residues. The full variable domain, completed using reference TRBV5-4 and TRBJ1-2, is ETGVTQSPTHLIKTRGQQVTLRCSSQSGHNTVSWYQQALGQGPQFIFQYYREEENGRGNFPPRFSGLQFPNYSSELNVNALELDDSALYLCASGAGKNYGYTFGSGTRLTVV.

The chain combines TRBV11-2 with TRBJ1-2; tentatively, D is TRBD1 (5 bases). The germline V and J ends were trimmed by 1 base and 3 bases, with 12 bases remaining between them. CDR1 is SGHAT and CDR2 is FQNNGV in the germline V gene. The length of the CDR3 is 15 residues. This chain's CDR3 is CASSLVGKGDYGYTF. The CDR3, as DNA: TGTGCCAGCAGCTTAGTGGGTAAAGGGGACTATGGCTACACCTTC.

CDR3 DNA sequence: TGTGCCAGCAGCCCTTCAGGGGGCGCGGGCAATCAGCCCCAGCATTTT. It is translated as CASSPSGGAGNQPQHF. The chain links TRBV3-1 (or the pseudogene TRBV3-2) to TRBJ1-5; the match to TRBD1 covers 8 bases. The CDR3 spans 16 residues. The ends lost 4 bases at V and 2 bases at J; junction bases unmatched: 7. Germline assignment: CDR1 LGHDT and CDR2 YNNKEL (reference sequence).

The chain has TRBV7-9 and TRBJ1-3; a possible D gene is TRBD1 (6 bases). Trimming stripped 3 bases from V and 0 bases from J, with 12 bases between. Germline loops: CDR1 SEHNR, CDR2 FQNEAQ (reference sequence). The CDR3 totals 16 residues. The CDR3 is CASSFQGPRSGNTIYF. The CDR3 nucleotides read TGTGCCAGCAGCTTTCAGGGGCCCCGCTCTGGAAACACCATATATTTT.

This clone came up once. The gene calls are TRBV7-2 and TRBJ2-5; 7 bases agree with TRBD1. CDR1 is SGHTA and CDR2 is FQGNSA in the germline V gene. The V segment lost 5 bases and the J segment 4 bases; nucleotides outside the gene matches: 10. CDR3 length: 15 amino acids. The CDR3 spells CASSVGGQPGETQYF. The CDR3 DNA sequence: TGTGCCAGCAGCGTTGGGGGACAGCCTGGAGAGACCCAGTACTTC.

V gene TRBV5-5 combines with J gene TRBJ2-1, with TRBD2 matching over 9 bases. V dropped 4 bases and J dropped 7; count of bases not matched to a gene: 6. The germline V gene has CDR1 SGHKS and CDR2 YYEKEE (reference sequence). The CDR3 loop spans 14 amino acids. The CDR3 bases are TGTGCCAGCAGCGGCGGGGGGGCCGAGAATGAGCAGTTCTTC. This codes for CASSGGGAENEQFF.